These T cell receptor beta chains were read from a single sample in a study of early T cells in non-severe SARS-CoV-2 infection. In TCRdb, the 5' RACE reads were re-called with MiXCR into one record per CDR3 protein. The data contain some 40,000 distinct CDR3 sequences, 3.9% of them seen just once; the ten biggest clones take up 10%. Sequencing input: whole blood. Receptors originate from an adult who was a healthcare worker with PCR-confirmed SARS-CoV-2 infection or an uninfected control (not recorded which). Each CDR3 is given with its conserved first and last residue.

j_gene | v_gene | CDR3aa
TRBJ1-6 | TRBV10-3 | CATLGQGDNSPLHF
TRBJ2-5 | TRBV12-3/TRBV12-4 | CASSYVSGRLETQYF
TRBJ2-3 | TRBV7-2 | CASSLSPHTDTQYF
TRBJ1-5 | TRBV6-5 | CASSYDGSINQPQHF
TRBJ1-1 | TRBV6-1 | CASSGYVENTEAFF
TRBJ2-2 | TRBV27 | CASSFLAGELFF
TRBJ2-3 | TRBV6-5 | CASSSGSGSVGPDTQYF
TRBJ2-2 | TRBV7-6 | CASSLGLLTGELFF
TRBJ2-1 | TRBV9 | CASSVPLEGAPYNEQFF
TRBJ2-3 | TRBV10-3 | CAIKFALANGTQYF
TRBJ2-1 | TRBV5-4 | CASSPRWGGTSYNEQFF